This T cell receptor (beta chain) was captured in a study of CD8 T cells in Susac syndrome. J was trimmed by 11 bases and V by 4 bases; bases with no gene match: 5. Germline-derived CDR1 and CDR2 are SGHTA and FQGNSA. The CDR3 is 13 residues long. The multiple sclerosis controls comprised treatment-naive patients whose relapsing-remitting disease was stable or active. TEMRA cells were FACS-enriched and CD8+ and CD4+ T cells negatively isolated. RNA amounts of about 0.45 to 1 ug underwent reverse transcription with random hexamers. Amplification of TCR beta CDR3 spanned 54 Vbeta and 13 Jbeta via immunoSEQ multiplex PCR. One entry per CDR3 protein, called by TCRdb with MiXCR from the immunoSEQ multiplex PCR reads. This sample has a few hundred thousand distinct CDR3 sequences, with about 94% found just once. In this sample, this clonotype turned up once. Its antigen is currently unknown. Study-wide results and caveats: In its TCR sequencing and HLA analysis, the study acknowledged that the number of individuals was relatively small.

The J gene is TRBJ1-6, the V gene TRBV7-2, with TRBD1 matching 7 bases. The receptor was isolated from a human donor with multiple sclerosis. The sequenced sample consisted of CD4+ T cells from PBMCs. This chain's CDR3 is CASSSDRVTPLHF. The CDR3 nucleotides are TGTGCCAGCAGCTCAGACAGGGTCACACCCCTCCACTTT. The full variable domain, its missing parts supplied by reference TRBV7-2 and TRBJ1-6, is GAGVSQSPSNKVTEKGKDVELRCDPISGHTALYWYRQSLGQGLEFLIYFQGNSAPDKSGLPSDRFSAERTGGSVSTLTIQRTQQEDSAVYLCASSSDRVTPLHFGNGTRLTVT.